The present T cell receptor (beta chain) was sequenced within a study of T-cell memory formation after mild COVID-19. MiXCR, applied by TCRdb to the 5' RACE reads, yields one record per CDR3 protein. Of approximately 560,000 distinct CDR3 sequences listed, 15% to 20% are singletons. Germline V lookup: CDR1 SGHRS, CDR2 YFSETQ. V lost 4 bases and J lost 7, with 14 bases in between. This CDR3 spans 13 amino acids. The sequence was obtained from an adult woman who had mild COVID-19 (a few samples of this study predate the infection). Cell type and time point are not known. The sample was PBMCs or a T cell subset sorted from them (not recorded which). The rearrangement links TRBV5-1 to TRBJ1-1, with D unresolved. In DNA form, the CDR3 reads TGCGCCAGCAGCCCGGGAAAACAGATTGAAGCTTTCTTT. This sequence encodes CASSPGKQIEAFF.